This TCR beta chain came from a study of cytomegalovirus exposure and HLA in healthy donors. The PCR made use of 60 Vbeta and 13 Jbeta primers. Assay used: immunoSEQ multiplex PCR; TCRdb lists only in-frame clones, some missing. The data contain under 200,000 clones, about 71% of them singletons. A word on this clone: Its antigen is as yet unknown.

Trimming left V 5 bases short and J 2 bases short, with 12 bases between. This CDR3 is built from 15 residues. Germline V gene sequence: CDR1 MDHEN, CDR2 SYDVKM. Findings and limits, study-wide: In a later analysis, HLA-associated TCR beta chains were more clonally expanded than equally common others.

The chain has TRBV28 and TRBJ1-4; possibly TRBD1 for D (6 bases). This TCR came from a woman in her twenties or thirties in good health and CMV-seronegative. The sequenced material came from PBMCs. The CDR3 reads CASSTTGWTNEKLFF. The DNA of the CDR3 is TGTGCCAGCAGTACTACAGGGTGGACTAATGAAAAACTGTTTTTT.